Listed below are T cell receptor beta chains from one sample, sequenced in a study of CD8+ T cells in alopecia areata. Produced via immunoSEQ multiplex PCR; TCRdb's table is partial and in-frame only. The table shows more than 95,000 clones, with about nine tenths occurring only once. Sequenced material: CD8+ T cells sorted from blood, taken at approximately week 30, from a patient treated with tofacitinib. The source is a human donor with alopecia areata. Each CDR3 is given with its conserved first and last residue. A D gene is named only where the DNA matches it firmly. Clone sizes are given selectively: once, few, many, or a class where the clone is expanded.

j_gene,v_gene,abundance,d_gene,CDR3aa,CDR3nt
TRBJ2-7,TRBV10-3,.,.,CAISESGRLSDEQYF,TGTGCCATCAGTGAGTCGGGCAGGCTTAGCGACGAGCAGTACTTC
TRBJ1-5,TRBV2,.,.,CASSEGSNQPQHF,TGTGCCAGCAGTGAGGGTAGCAATCAGCCCCAGCATTTT
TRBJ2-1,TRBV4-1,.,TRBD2,CASHGLAGANEQFF,TGCGCCAGCCATGGACTAGCGGGGGCCAATGAGCAGTTCTTC
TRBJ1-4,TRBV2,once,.,CASSEGIRVTNEKLFF,TGTGCCAGCAGTGAAGGGATTAGGGTAACTAATGAAAAACTGTTTTTT
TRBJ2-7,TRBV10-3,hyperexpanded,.,CAISDSQKNYEQYF,TGTGCCATCAGTGACAGCCAGAAAAACTACGAGCAGTACTTC
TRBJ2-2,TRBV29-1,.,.,CSAADTGELFF,TGCAGCGCTGCGGACACCGGGGAGCTGTTTTTT
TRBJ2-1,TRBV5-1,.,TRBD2,CASSRGVYNEQFF,TGCGCCAGCAGCCGGGGGGTCTACAATGAGCAGTTCTTC
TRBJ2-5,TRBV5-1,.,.,CASSLEPAIWTQYF,TGCGCCAGCAGCTTGGAACCAGCAATATGGACCCAGTACTTC
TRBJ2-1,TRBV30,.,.,CAWSAPGRIYNEQFF,TGTGCCTGGAGTGCCCCGGGAAGAATTTACAATGAGCAGTTCTTC
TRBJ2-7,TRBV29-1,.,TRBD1,CSVQTGNTYEQYF,TGCAGCGTTCAGACAGGGAATACCTACGAGCAGTACTTC
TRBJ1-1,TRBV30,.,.,CAWAPEGGTEAFF,TGTGCCTGGGCCCCAGAGGGGGGCACTGAAGCTTTCTTT
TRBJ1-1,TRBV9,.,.,CASSVDGGKNTEAFF,TGTGCCAGCAGCGTAGATGGGGGGAAGAACACTGAAGCTTTCTTT
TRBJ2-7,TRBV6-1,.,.,CASSMTAYYEQYF,TGTGCCAGCAGTATGACAGCATACTACGAGCAGTACTTC
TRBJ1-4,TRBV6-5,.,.,CASSYGVEAGRELFF,TGTGCCAGCAGTTACGGAGTCGAGGCGGGGCGAGAACTGTTTTTT
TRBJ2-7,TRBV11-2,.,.,CASSLVLYEQYF,TGTGCCAGCAGCTTGGTCCTTTACGAGCAGTACTTC
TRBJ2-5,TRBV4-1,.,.,CASSQDFSMGTQYF,TGCGCCAGCAGCCAGGACTTTTCCATGGGGACCCAGTACTTC
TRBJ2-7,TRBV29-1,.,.,CSVEAPGGLDEQYF,TGCAGCGTTGAAGCACCAGGGGGGTTGGACGAGCAGTACTTC